This T cell receptor (beta chain) was captured by sequencing in a study of spatial heterogeneity in lung cancer. At the level of the study: A unique TCR and UMI combination showed up more than ten times in raw reads, on average. Whole-study findings and limits: Ubiquitous expanded tumor TCRs were observed in blood more at resection than follow-up.

Carried by each TCR cDNA molecule was a unique molecular identifier. MiXCR, applied by TCRdb to the 5' RACE reads, yields one record per CDR3 protein. The repertoire holds under 150,000 distinct CDR3 sequences, more than 10% seen once, with 20% to 30% in the top ten. Time point reported: blood at routine non-recurrence follow-up after resection. The sequenced material consisted of unsorted whole RNA from tumor, nontumor lung or frozen PBMC. As to this clonotype: Its antigen is not known. A read error may be the cause here, since a much bigger clone is one base away. The CDR3 ends on some other residue instead of the conserved phenylalanine or tryptophan, so this is likely a read error.

The V and J ends lost 3 bases and 1 base respectively, with 9 bases between them. The CDR3 sequence is 14 residues long. The rearrangement joins TRBV12-3 or TRBV12-4 to TRBJ1-1; D ambiguous. The sequence derives from a female donor with early-stage non-small cell lung cancer. The specimen comprised PBMCs, sampled at follow-up. The CDR3 spells CASSLEGRNTEAFL. CDR3 nucleotides: TGTGCCAGCAGTTTGGAAGGGAGGAACACTGAAGCTTTCCTT.